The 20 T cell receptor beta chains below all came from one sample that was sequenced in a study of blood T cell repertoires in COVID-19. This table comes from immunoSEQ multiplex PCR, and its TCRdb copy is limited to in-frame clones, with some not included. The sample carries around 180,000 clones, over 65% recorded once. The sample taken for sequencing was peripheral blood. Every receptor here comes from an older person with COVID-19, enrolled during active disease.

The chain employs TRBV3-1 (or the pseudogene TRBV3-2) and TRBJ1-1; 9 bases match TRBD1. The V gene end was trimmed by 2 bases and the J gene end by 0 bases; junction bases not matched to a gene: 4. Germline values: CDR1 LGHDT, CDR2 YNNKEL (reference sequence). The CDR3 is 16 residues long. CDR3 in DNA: TGTGCCAGCAGCCAACTTGGGACAGGGTTGAACACTGAAGCTTTCTTT. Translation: CASSQLGTGLNTEAFF.

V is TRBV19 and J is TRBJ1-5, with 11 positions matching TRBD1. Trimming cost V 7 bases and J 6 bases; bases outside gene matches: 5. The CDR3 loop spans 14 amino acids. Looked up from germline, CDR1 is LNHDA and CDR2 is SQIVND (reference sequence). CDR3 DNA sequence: TGTGCCAGTACGGGGACAGGGGGAGGTCAGCCCCAGCATTTT. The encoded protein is CASTGTGGGQPQHF.

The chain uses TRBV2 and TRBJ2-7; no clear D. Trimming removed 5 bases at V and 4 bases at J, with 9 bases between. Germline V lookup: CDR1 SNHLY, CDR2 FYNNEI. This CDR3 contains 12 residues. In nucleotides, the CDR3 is TGTGCCAGCAGTCCCCCTAATTACGAGCAGTACTTC. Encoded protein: CASSPPNYEQYF.

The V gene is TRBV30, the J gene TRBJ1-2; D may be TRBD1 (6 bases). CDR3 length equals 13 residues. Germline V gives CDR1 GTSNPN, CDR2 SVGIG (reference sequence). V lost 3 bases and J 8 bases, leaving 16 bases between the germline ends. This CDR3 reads CAWRVGTTEGYTF. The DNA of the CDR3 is TGTGCCTGGAGGGTAGGGACAACCGAGGGCTACACCTTC.

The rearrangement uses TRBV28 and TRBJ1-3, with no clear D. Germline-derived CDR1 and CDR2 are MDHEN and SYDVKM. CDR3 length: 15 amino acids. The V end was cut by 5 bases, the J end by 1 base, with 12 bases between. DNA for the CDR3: TGTGCCAGCAGTCCGCACTCTTCATCTGGAAACACCATATATTTT. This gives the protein CASSPHSSSGNTIYF. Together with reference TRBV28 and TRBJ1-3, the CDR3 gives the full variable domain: DVKVTQSSRYLVKRTGEKVFLECVQDMDHENMFWYRQDPGLGLRLIYFSYDVKMKEKGDIPEGYSVSREKKERFSLILESASTNQTSMYLCASSPHSSSGNTIYFGEGSWLTVV.

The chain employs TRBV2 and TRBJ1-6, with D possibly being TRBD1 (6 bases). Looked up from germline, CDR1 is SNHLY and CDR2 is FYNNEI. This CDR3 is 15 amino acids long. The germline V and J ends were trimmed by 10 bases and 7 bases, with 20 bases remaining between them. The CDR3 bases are TGTGCCACTAGCGGGGTGCAGGGGAGGAATTCACCCCTCCACTTT. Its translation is CATSGVQGRNSPLHF.

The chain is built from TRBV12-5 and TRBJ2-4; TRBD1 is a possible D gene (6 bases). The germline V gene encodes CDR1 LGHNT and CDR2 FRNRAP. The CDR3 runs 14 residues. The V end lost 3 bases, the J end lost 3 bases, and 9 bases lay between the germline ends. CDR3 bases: TGTGCTAGTGGTTTTGGGACAAGCAAAAACATTCAGTACTTC. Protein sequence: CASGFGTSKNIQYF.

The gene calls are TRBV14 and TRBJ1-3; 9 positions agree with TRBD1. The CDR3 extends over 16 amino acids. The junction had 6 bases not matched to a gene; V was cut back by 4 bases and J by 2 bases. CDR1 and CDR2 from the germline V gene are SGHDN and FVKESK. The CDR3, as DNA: TGTGCCAGCAGCCCTGAGAGACAGGGGGCTGGAAACACCATATATTTT. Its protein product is CASSPERQGAGNTIYF.

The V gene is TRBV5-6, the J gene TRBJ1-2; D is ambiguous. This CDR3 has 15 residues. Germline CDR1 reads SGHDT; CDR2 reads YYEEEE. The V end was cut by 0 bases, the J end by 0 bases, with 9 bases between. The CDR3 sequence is CASSLAVGANYGYTF. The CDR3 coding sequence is TGTGCCAGCAGCTTGGCCGTGGGCGCTAACTATGGCTACACCTTC.

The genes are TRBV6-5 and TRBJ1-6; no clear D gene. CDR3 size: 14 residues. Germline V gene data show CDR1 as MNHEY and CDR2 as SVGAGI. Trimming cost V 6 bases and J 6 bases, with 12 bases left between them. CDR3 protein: CASRSFSSNSPLHF. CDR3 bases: TGTGCCAGCAGATCCTTTAGTAGTAATTCACCCCTCCACTTT.

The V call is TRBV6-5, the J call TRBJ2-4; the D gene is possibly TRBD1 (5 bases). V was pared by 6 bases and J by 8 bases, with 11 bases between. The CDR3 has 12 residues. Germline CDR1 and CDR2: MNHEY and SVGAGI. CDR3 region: CASRPGMDIQYF. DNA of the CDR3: TGTGCCAGCAGGCCAGGGATGGACATTCAGTACTTC.

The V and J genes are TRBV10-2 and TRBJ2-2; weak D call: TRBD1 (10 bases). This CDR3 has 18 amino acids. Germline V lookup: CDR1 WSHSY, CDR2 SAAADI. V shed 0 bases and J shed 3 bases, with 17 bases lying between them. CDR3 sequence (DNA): TGCGCCAGCAGTGAGTCGCGGGGGGGACAGGGGTACACCGGGGAGCTGTTTTTT. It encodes CASSESRGGQGYTGELFF.

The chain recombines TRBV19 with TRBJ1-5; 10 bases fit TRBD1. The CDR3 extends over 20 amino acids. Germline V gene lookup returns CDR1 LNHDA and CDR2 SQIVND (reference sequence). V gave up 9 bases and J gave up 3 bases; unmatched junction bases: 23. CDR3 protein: CASDGQGGPQTTPHNQPQHF. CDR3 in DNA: TGTGCCAGCGACGGACAGGGGGGCCCCCAGACCACGCCGCACAATCAGCCCCAGCATTTT.

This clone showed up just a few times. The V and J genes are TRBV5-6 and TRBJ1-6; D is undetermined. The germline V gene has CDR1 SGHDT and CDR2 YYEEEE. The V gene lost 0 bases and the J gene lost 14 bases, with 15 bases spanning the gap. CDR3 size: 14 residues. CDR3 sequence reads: CASSLEAGGFSLHF. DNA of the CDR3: TGTGCCAGCAGCTTGGAGGCAGGAGGGTTCTCCCTCCACTTT.

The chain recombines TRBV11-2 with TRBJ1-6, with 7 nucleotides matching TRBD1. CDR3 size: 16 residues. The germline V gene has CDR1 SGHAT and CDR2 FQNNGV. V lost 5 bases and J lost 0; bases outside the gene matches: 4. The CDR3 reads CASSPAGGSYNSPLHF. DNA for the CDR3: TGTGCCAGCAGCCCCGCAGGGGGCTCCTATAATTCACCCCTCCACTTT.

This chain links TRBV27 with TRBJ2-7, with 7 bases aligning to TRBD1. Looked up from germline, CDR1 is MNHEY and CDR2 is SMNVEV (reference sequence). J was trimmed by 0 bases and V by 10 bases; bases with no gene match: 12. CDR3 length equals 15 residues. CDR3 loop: CATKPDRVSSYEQYF. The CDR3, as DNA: TGTGCCACCAAACCAGACAGGGTAAGCTCCTACGAGCAGTACTTC.

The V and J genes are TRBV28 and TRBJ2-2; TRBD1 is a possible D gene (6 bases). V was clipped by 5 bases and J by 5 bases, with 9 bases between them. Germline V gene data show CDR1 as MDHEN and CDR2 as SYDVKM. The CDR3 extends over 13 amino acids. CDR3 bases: TGTGCCAGCAGTGCTCAGGGGACCGGGGAGCTGTTTTTT. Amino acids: CASSAQGTGELFF.

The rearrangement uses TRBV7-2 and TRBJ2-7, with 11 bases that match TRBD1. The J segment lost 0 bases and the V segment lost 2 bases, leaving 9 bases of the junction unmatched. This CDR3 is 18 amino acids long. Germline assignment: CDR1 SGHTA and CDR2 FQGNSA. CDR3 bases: TGTGCCAGCAGCTTACAGTCTTTCGGGACAGGGGGCTCCTACGAGCAGTACTTC. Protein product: CASSLQSFGTGGSYEQYF.

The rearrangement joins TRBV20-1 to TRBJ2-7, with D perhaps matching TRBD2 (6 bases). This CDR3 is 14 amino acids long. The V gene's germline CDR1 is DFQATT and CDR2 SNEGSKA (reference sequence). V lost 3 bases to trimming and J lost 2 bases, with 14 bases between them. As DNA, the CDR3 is TGCAGTGCTAGTCCCATAGCGGTTACCTACGAGCAGTACTTC. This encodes CSASPIAVTYEQYF.

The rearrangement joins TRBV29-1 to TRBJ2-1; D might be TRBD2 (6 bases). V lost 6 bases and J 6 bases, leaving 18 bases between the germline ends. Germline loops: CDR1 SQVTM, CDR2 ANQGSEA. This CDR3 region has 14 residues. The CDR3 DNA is TGCAGCGTCCCCCCTGGGGGACTCGGCAATGAGCAGTTCTTC. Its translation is CSVPPGGLGNEQFF.